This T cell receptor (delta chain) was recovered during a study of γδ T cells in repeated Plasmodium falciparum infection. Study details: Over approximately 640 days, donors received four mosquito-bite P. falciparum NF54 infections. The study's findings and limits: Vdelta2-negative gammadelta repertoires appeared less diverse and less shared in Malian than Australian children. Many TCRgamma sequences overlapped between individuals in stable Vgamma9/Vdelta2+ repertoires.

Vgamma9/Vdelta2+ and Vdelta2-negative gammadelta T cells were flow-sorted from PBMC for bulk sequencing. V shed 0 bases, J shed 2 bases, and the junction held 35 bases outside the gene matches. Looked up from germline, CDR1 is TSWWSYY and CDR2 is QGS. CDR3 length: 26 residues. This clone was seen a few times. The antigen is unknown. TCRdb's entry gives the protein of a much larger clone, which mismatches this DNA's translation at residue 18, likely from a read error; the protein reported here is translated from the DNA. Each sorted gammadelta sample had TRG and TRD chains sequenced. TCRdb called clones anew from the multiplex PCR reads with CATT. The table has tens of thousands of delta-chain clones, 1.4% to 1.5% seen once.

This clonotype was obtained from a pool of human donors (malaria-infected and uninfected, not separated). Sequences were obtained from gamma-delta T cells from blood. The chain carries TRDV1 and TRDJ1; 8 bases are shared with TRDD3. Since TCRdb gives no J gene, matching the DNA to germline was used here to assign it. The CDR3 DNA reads TGTGCTCTTGGGGAACTGACCCCCTCGGCGGCCTTCCAGTCCTACTGGGGGGTACAGAGTACCGATAAACTCATCTTT. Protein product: CALGELTPSAAFQSYWGVQSTDKLIF.